This TCR beta chain emerged from a study of cytomegalovirus exposure and HLA in healthy donors. Study background: Early released data had around 88 million unique TCRs, all coming from HLA-typed donors.

Primers: 60 Vbeta forward and 13 Jbeta reverse. Assay: immunoSEQ multiplex PCR; the TCRdb copy retains only in-frame clones and omits some. Among 65,000 to 85,000 clones listed, 70% to 85% were seen once. This CDR3 is built from 16 residues. With 0 bases removed from V and 0 bases from J, the gap between germline ends came to 10 bases. The germline gives CDR1 SGHRS, CDR2 YFSETQ. Remarks on this clone: Its antigen remains unknown.

General study results and limits: Investigators reported approximately 170 TCR beta chains as tied to cytomegalovirus.

The V call is TRBV5-1, the J call TRBJ2-1; TRBD2 might be the D (5 bases). This receptor was obtained from a man aged 45-60 years in good health and CMV-seropositive. Sequencing input: PBMCs. CDR3 nucleotide sequence: TGCGCCAGCAGCTTGGCTCCGGGGAACTCCTACAATGAGCAGTTCTTC. Amino acids: CASSLAPGNSYNEQFF.